The clone carrying this T cell receptor (beta chain) was recorded a few times. The antigen remains undetermined. The CDR3 has 14 amino acids. Trimming cost V 6 bases and J 3 bases; bases outside gene matches: 3. Germline CDR1 and CDR2: WSHSY and SAAADI. This sample was included in a study of immune heterogeneity within non-small cell lung tumors. The template consisted of bulk tumor genomic DNA, with about 600 ng used per sample. The authors collected several far-apart biopsies from each primary tumor during surgery. With untreated, newly diagnosed non-small cell lung cancer, the patients went on to undergo curative surgery. The donor pool consisted of newly diagnosed non-small cell lung cancer patients who were having surgery with curative intent. The TCR beta CDR3 region underwent multiplex PCR amplification with 32 V and 13 J primers. A single record per CDR3 protein comes from TCRdb applying MiXCR to the multiplex PCR reads. The top ten hold 3.7% of the sample, which has about 22,000 distinct CDR3 sequences, about 25% seen once.

The study's findings and limits: There were identical dominant CDR3 beta clonotypes recurring across tumor sites within a patient, together with site-unique high-frequency clones. T-cell clonality in a given local region correlated moderately yet significantly with the local tumor mutational burden (R 0.3 to 0.4).

This sequence was found in a man in his forties with non-small cell lung cancer. Specimen: lung tumor tissue. The chain combines TRBV10-2 with TRBJ2-5; 11 nucleotides line up with TRBD2. Here the CDR3 reads CASRKLAGEETQYF. The CDR3 nucleotides are TGCGCCAGCAGAAAACTAGCGGGAGAAGAGACCCAGTACTTC.